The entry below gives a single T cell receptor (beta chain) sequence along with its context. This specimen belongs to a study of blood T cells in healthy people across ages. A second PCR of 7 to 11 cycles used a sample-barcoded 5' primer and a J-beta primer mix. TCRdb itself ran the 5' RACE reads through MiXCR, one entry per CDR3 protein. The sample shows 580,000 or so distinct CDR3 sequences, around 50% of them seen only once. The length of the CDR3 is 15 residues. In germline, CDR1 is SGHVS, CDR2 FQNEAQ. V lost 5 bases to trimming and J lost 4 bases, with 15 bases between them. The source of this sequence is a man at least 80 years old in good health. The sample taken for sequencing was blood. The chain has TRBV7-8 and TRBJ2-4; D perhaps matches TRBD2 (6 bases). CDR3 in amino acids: CASSIGVAGKNIQYF. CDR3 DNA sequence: TGTGCCAGCAGCATAGGGGTGGCGGGGAAAAACATTCAGTACTTC. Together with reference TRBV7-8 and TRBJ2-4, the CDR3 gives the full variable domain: GAGVSQSPRYKVAKRGQDVALRCDPISGHVSLFWYQQALGQGPEFLTYFQNEAQLDKSGLPSDRFFAERPEGSVSTLKIQRTQQEDSAVYLCASSIGVAGKNIQYFGAGTRLSVL.